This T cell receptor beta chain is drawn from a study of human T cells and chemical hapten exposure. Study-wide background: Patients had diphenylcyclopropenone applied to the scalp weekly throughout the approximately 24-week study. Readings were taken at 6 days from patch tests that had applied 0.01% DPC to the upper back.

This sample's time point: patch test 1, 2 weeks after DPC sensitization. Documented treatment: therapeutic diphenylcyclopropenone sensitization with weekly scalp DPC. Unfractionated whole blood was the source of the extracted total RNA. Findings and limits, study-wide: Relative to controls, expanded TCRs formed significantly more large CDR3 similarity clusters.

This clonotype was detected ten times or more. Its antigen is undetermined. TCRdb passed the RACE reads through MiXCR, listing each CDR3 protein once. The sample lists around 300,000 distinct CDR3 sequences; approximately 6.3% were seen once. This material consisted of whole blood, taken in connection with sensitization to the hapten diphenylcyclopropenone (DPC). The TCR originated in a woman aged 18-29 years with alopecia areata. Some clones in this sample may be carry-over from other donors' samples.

Written as DNA, the CDR3 is TGTGCCAGCAGTTTAGCGCTCAGCGGGGTGGAGACCCAGTACTTC. Translating gives CASSLALSGVETQYF. The rearrangement links TRBV12-3 or TRBV12-4 to TRBJ2-5, with 7 bases fitting TRBD2. The junction had 6 bases not matched to a gene; V was cut back by 0 bases and J by 5 bases. CDR3 length: 15 amino acids.